The present TCR beta chain was sequenced within a study of resident and recirculating memory T cells in vitiligo (dated by TCRdb to between 2017 and 2018). Some background on the complete study: For TCR beta sequencing, each of 3 stable vitiligo patients provided PBMCs and epidermis from shave biopsies taken at two lesional sites and two nonlesional sites. Samples were homogenized without cell sorting just before genomic DNA extraction with the Qiagen DNeasy Blood & Tissue Kit. The goal of the human TCR beta sequencing was to check whether lesional vitiligo skin contained specific clones that differed from the clones found in nonlesional skin and blood. The investigation overall reported the following: Even within a single patient, overlap and correlation analysis found no significant repertoire overlap between any biopsies apart from each lesion compared with itself. No unique dominant TCR clone was detected, and variation in clonality was observed among vitiligo lesions. Because TCR sequences were not shared across biopsy sites or across patients, the findings suggest that different lesions are infiltrated by different T cell clones, a pattern described as private specificity. Working out how much the T cell clones identified in the vitiligo lesions and the human Trm versus Tcm pools each contribute will require future mechanistic studies.

The CDR3 spans 12 residues, from the cysteine through the phenylalanine. Only the CDR3 DNA is retained, 36 bases long and in frame from the first base. The V and J ends are trimmed by 4 bases and 10 bases, leaving 10 bases between them. CDR1 MGHRA and CDR2 YSYEKL were looked up in the germline V gene. Vitiligo counted as stable when lesions had not changed during the previous 6 months. For classification as stable, the absence of confetti depigmentation, a clinical sign of active vitiligo, was additionally required. Any patient who had received treatment in the previous three months was excluded. Ficoll density gradient centrifugation was used to isolate PBMCs from heparinized blood, after which the PBMCs were flash-frozen. Of note for this clone: No antigen is known for it. Base qualities are not at hand, and no much larger clone is one base apart.

The immunoSEQ hsTCRB kit was used to amplify TCR beta chains from genomic DNA. The immunoSEQ service sequenced the TCR beta libraries on an Illumina MiSeq instrument. As for how the authors treated the data: Repertoire data were analyzed with the immunoSEQ Analyzer. Drawn from immuneACCESS, this table holds only the in-frame rearrangements with V and J called that TCRdb kept. Clones are partly lost; checked studies trace under half to an unresolved V gene and leave the rest unexplained. The DNA gave D and trimming, while V, J and clone size come from that table. The sample table holds around 78,000 clones, of which 90% to 95% were seen once. Together, the top ten hold about 5% of the sample.

The V and J genes are TRBV4-1 and TRBJ1-4; the D gene lacks a confident call. The sample was blood. This clonotype was obtained from a male donor with vitiligo. The nucleotide sequence reads TGCGCCAGCAGCCCTTTGCTCGGAAAACTGTTTTTT. This sequence encodes CASSPLLGKLFF.